One sample yielded the 9 T cell receptor beta chains listed below, sequenced in a study of OX40 agonist ivuxolimab in advanced cancers. Sequencing used immunoSEQ multiplex PCR; TCRdb keeps in-frame clones, though not all of them. The sample contains approximately 58,000 clones, roughly 89% of which appear only once. Material: CD4+ or CD8+ T cells sorted from blood, obtained in a trial of the OX40 agonist ivuxolimab. The receptors were gathered from an adult with an advanced solid tumor such as melanoma, head and neck, liver or kidney cancer.

The genes are TRBV29-1 and TRBJ2-3; 9 bases map to TRBD2. Unmatched junction bases numbered 9, after V lost 4 bases and J lost 1 base. The CDR3 consists of 16 residues. Germline values: CDR1 SQVTM, CDR2 ANQGSEA. CDR3 in amino acids: CSVASGRTEGTDTQYF. DNA for the CDR3: TGCAGCGTTGCAAGCGGGAGGACTGAGGGCACAGATACGCAGTATTTT.

The V and J genes are TRBV15 and TRBJ2-1, with a weak D call TRBD2 (6 bases). This CDR3 has 15 amino acids. The germline V gene encodes CDR1 LNHNV and CDR2 YYDKDF (reference sequence). The V gene lost 1 base and the J gene lost 2 bases, with 9 bases spanning the gap. CDR3 sequence (DNA): TGTGCCACCAGCAGAGGGGCGGGGACCTACAATGAGCAGTTCTTC. It specifies CATSRGAGTYNEQFF.

This chain uses TRBV9 with TRBJ2-5; 9 nucleotides line up with TRBD2. This CDR3 is built from 17 residues. Germline V gene data show CDR1 as SGDLS and CDR2 as YYNGEE. V dropped 3 bases and J dropped 0; count of bases not matched to a gene: 9. CDR3 protein: CASSESGSGGYQETQYF. The CDR3 nucleotides read TGTGCCAGCAGCGAATCGGGAAGCGGGGGGTACCAAGAGACCCAGTACTTC.

This chain uses TRBV9 with TRBJ1-6; D is unclear. Trimming pared 4 bases from V and 5 bases from J, leaving 10 bases between. Germline V lookup: CDR1 SGDLS, CDR2 YYNGEE. This CDR3 has 14 amino acids. CDR3 region: CASSFRAHNSPLHF. The CDR3 DNA reads TGTGCCAGCAGCTTCCGGGCCCATAATTCACCCCTCCACTTT. Drawing the rest from reference TRBV9 and TRBJ1-6, the complete variable domain is DSGVTQTPKHLITATGQRVTLRCSPRSGDLSVYWYQQSLDQGLQFLIQYYNGEERAKGNILERFSAQQFPDLHSELNLSSLELGDSALYFCASSFRAHNSPLHFGNGTRLTVT.

This sequence joins TRBV7-3 and TRBJ2-2; D gene unclear. CDR3 length equals 14 residues. V was pared by 3 bases and J by 7 bases, with 12 bases between. From germline, CDR1 is SGHTA and CDR2 FQGTGA. The CDR3 region is CASSFSPRGGELFF. The DNA of the CDR3 is TGTGCCAGCAGCTTTAGCCCTCGAGGCGGGGAGCTGTTTTTT.

This clone was recorded once. The rearrangement links TRBV6-6 to TRBJ2-1; the match to TRBD1 covers 7 bases. The CDR3 covers 15 residues. Losses at the gene ends were 2 bases for V and 7 bases for J; bases not matched to a gene: 8. The germline CDR1 and CDR2 sequences are MNHNY and SVGAGI (reference sequence). This CDR3 reads CASSYGSGGFNEQFF. For the CDR3, the DNA is TGTGCCAGCAGTTACGGGTCAGGGGGATTTAATGAGCAGTTCTTC.

The genes are TRBV7-2 and TRBJ2-7; 10 nucleotides line up with TRBD1. Looked up from germline, CDR1 is SGHTA and CDR2 is FQGNSA. The V and J ends lost 5 bases and 0 bases, in that order; junction bases with no gene match: 10. The CDR3 is 17 amino acids. CDR3 DNA sequence: TGTGCCAGCAGCCCGGATGGCGGGACAGGGGTCTCCTACGAGCAGTACTTC. This encodes CASSPDGGTGVSYEQYF.

The rearrangement joins TRBV6-6 to TRBJ2-1, with a tentative D call TRBD1 (6 bases). Germline CDR1 is MNHNY and CDR2 is SVGAGI (reference sequence). The CDR3 is made up of 11 amino acids. The ends were cut back, 5 bases at V and 13 bases at J, with 12 bases in the middle. The CDR3 DNA is TGTGCCAGCAGTACCCAGGACAGTCAGTTCTTC. Protein: CASSTQDSQFF.

This clone is classed as medium-sized. The V call is TRBV2, the J call TRBJ2-7; D not certain. Trimming left V 5 bases short and J 6 bases short, with 11 bases between. The CDR3 spans 12 residues. The germline V gene has CDR1 SNHLY and CDR2 FYNNEI. DNA for the CDR3: TGTGCCAGCAGTAGATCAGGCGTCGAGCAGTACTTC. This sequence encodes CASSRSGVEQYF.